A selection of T cell receptor beta chains follows, all from one sample in a study of cytomegalovirus exposure and HLA in healthy donors. Libraries were prepared by immunoSEQ multiplex PCR; TCRdb keeps only in-frame clonotypes and omits some of them. The sample yields about 100,000 clones, roughly 80% seen once. The sequenced sample consisted of PBMCs. Source of these receptors: a female donor in good health and CMV-seropositive. Both conserved end residues are trimmed from each CDR3.

>TRBJ1-4|TRBV7-8
ASSPRRGRGTEKLF
>TRBJ1-1|TRBV10-2
ASKGGSHLTEAF
>TRBJ2-3|TRBV4-2
ASRSFRPTDTQY
>.|TRBV28
ASSEGSGVDYEQY
>TRBJ2-1|TRBV5-1
ASSLTSGPYNEQF
>TRBJ2-5|TRBV14
ASSRLAGGPGETQY
>TRBJ1-5|TRBV28
ASSLQGPDNQPQH
>TRBJ1-3|TRBV30
AWTLGLHSGNTIY
>TRBJ2-3|TRBV7-9
ASSPLGQAGITQY
>TRBJ1-5|TRBV6-1
ASSAGSLGNQPQH
>TRBJ1-2|TRBV2
ASRPTGDDGYT
>TRBJ2-7|TRBV28
ASSTPGSSYEQY
>TRBJ2-5|TRBV30
AWSGQFTVQY
>TRBJ1-3|TRBV19
ASSRQSSGNTIY
>TRBJ2-7|TRBV7-2
ASSLRLAGGRGYEQY
>TRBJ1-4|TRBV19
ASSMGESRGDEKLF
>TRBJ1-1|TRBV6-5
ASSTGPATEAF
>TRBJ2-5|TRBV29-1
SVEWTGGGETQY
>TRBJ2-3|TRBV13
ASSSLGGTDTQY
>TRBJ1-2|TRBV6-4
ASSVDRGHGYT
>TRBJ2-1|TRBV4-3
ASSQGGGTPGDEQF
>TRBJ2-1|TRBV19
ASSNVGPSYNEQF
>TRBJ2-2|TRBV19
ASTPQGRSGELF
>TRBJ1-2|TRBV19
ASSLGGQGLNYGYT
>TRBJ1-5|TRBV5-1
ASSPMTGDNQPQH
>TRBJ1-3|TRBV6-5
ASSFLQGSVGNTIY
>TRBJ2-7|TRBV2
ASSEPFLIEQY
>TRBJ1-6|TRBV12-5
ASGLVQGYNSPLH
>TRBJ1-6|TRBV5-1
ASSLQGPNSPLH
>TRBJ1-1|TRBV4-3
ASSQDSRGNTEAF
>TRBJ1-1|TRBV6-6
ASSTRGVGTGAAF
>TRBJ1-4|TRBV7-2
ASSLGDSPNEKLF
>TRBJ2-1|TRBV11-2
ASSARASSGGLYNEQF
>TRBJ2-3|TRBV5-1
ASRAGQDLDTQY
>TRBJ2-1|TRBV7-3
ASSLLASGGSNEQF
>TRBJ2-3|TRBV28
ASSLYTDTQY
>TRBJ1-6|TRBV18
ASTVGAYNSPLH
>TRBJ1-3|TRBV28
ASSPTLAGAFSGNTIY
>TRBJ2-1|TRBV6-4
ASRIAAPKTRVEQF
>TRBJ2-4|TRBV19
ASSTLAGIAKNIQY
>TRBJ2-1|TRBV11-3
ASSLDLGGGNEQF
>TRBJ1-2|TRBV5-4
ASSLTGADYGYT
>TRBJ2-7|TRBV18
ASSPLPGSTEQY
>TRBJ1-4|TRBV30
AWSIGTTTNEKLF
>TRBJ1-3|TRBV28
ASRPATGLSGNTIY
>TRBJ1-2|TRBV5-1
ASSTGDYGYT
>TRBJ1-5|TRBV7-2
ASSIDRGSNQPQH
>TRBJ2-5|TRBV9
ASSVGIGAVETQY
>TRBJ1-4|TRBV6-6
ASSTRTTTNEKLF
>TRBJ2-1|TRBV5-1
ASSLGERGDNEQF
>TRBJ1-5|TRBV7-2
ASSFRSGNSNQPQH
>TRBJ1-1|TRBV5-4
ASSSRGPSNTEAF
>TRBJ1-2|TRBV25-1
ASSARRQGDYGYT
>TRBJ2-2|TRBV4-2
ASSPGRDVNTGELF
>TRBJ1-4|TRBV6-1
ASSEALVHPGLGSTNEKLF
>TRBJ2-7|TRBV2
ASRLGEGQY
>TRBJ2-1|TRBV10-3
AISLTPGTSGSDSEQF
>TRBJ2-2|TRBV7-6
ASSLVGPGGGETGELF
>TRBJ2-1|TRBV4-3
ASSQEVGGGAYEQF
>TRBJ2-7|TRBV10-3
AVSQGVGYEQY